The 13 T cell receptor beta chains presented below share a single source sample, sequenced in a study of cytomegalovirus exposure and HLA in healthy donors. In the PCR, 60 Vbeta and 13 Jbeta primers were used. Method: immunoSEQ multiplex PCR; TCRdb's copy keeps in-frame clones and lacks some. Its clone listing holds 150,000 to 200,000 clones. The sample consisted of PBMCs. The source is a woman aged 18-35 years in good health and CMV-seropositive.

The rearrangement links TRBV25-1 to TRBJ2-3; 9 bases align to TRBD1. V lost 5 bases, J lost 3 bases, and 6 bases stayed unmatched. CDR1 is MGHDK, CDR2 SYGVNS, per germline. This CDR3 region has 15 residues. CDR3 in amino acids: CASSNTGGATDTQYF. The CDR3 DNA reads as TGTGCCAGCAGTAACACAGGGGGCGCGACAGATACGCAGTATTTT.

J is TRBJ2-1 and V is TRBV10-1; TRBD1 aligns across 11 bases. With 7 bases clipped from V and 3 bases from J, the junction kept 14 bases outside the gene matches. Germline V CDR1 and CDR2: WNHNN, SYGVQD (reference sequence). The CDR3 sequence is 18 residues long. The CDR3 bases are TGCGCCAGCAACTGGCGCCCCGGGACAGGGGGATTCTACAATGAGCAGTTCTTC. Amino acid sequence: CASNWRPGTGGFYNEQFF.

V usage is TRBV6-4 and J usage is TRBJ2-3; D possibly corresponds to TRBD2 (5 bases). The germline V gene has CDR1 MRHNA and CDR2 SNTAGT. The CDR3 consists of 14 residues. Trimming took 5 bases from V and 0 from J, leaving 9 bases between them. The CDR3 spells CASSSGTSTDTQYF. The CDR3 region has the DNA TGTGCCAGCAGTAGCGGAACTAGCACAGATACGCAGTATTTT.

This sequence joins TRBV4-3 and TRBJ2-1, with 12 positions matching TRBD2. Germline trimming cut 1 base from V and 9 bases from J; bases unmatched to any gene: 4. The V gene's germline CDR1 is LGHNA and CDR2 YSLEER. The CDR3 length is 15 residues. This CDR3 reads CASSQVTSGGSEQFF. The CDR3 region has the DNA TGCGCCAGCAGCCAAGTGACTAGCGGGGGAAGTGAGCAGTTCTTC.

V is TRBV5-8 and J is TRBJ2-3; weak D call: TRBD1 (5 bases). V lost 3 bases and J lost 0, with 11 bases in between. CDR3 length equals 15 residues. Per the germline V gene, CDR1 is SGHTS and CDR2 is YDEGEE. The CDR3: CASSSWGGSTDTQYF. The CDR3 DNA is TGTGCCAGCAGCTCTTGGGGCGGAAGCACAGATACGCAGTATTTT. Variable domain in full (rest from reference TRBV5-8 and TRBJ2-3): EAGVTQSPTHLIKTRGQQATLRCSPISGHTSVYWYQQALGLGLQFLLWYDEGEERNRGNFPPRFSGRQFPNYSSELNVNALELEDSALYLCASSSWGGSTDTQYFGPGTRLTVL.

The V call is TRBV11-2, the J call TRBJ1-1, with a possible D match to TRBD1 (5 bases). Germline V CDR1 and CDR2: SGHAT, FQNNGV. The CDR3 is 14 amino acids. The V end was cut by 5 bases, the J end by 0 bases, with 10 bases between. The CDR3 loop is CASSPGDLNTEAFF. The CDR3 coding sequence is TGTGCCAGCAGCCCGGGGGATTTGAACACTGAAGCTTTCTTT.

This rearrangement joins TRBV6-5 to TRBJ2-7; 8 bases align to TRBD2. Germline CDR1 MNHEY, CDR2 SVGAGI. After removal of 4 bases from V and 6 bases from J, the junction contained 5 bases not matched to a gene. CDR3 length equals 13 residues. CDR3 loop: CASSSPGLAEQYF. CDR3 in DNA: TGTGCCAGCAGTTCGCCAGGACTAGCCGAGCAGTACTTC.

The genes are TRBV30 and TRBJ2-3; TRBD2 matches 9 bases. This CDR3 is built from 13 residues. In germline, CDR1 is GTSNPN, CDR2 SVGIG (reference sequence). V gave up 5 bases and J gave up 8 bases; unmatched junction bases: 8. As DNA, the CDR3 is TGTGCCTGGGGGGCGGGAGGGCAAGGTACGCAGTATTTT. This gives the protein CAWGAGGQGTQYF.

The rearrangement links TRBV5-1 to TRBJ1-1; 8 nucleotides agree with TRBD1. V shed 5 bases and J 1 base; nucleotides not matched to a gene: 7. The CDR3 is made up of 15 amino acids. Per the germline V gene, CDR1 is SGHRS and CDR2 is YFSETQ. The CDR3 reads CASRPMGQENTEAFF. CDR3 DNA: TGCGCCAGCAGACCTATGGGACAGGAGAACACTGAAGCTTTCTTT. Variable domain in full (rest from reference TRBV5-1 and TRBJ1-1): KAGVTQTPRYLIKTRGQQVTLSCSPISGHRSVSWYQQTPGQGLQFLFEYFSETQRNKGNFPGRFSGRQFSNSRSEMNVSTLELGDSALYLCASRPMGQENTEAFFGQGTRLTVV.

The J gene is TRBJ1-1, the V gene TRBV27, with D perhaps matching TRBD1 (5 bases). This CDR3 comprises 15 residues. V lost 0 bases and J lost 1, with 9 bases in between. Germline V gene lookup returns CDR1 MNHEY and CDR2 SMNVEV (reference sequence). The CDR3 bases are TGTGCCAGCAGTTTATCTGAGACAGCGAACACTGAAGCTTTCTTT. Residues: CASSLSETANTEAFF.

The DNA for the CDR3 is TGTGCCAGCAGCTTAGCGAACCGGCAGGGGACTGGAAACACCATATATTTT. Encoded protein: CASSLANRQGTGNTIYF. This sequence joins TRBV7-8 and TRBJ1-3; D is possibly TRBD1 (6 bases). This CDR3 spans 17 amino acids. Germline-derived CDR1 and CDR2 are SGHVS and FQNEAQ. The V gene lost 0 bases and the J gene lost 2 bases, with 14 bases spanning the gap.

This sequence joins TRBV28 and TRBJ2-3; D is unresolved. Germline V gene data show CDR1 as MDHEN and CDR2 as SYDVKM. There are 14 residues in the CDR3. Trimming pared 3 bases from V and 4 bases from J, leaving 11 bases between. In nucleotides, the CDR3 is TGTGCCAGCAGTTTTTTAGCCCCGTCAGATACGCAGTATTTT. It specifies CASSFLAPSDTQYF. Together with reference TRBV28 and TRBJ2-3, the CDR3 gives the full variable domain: DVKVTQSSRYLVKRTGEKVFLECVQDMDHENMFWYRQDPGLGLRLIYFSYDVKMKEKGDIPEGYSVSREKKERFSLILESASTNQTSMYLCASSFLAPSDTQYFGPGTRLTVL.

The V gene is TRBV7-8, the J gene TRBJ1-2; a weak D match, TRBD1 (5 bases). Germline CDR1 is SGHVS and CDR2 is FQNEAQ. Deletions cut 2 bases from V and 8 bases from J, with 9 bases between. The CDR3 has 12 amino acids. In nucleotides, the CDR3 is TGTGCCAGCAGCTTATCGGGGGTCGGCTACACCTTC. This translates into CASSLSGVGYTF.